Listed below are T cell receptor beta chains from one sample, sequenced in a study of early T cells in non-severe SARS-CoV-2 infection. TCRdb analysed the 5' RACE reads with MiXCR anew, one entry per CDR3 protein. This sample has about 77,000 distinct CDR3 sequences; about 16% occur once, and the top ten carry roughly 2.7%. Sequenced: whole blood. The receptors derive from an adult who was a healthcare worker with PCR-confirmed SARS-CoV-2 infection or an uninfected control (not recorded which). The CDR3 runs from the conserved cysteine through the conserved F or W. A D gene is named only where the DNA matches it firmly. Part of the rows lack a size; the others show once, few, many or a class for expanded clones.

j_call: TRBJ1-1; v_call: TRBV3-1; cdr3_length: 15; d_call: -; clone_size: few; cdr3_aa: CASSQESSTGTEAFF; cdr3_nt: TGTGCCAGCAGCCAAGAAAGTTCCACAGGGACTGAAGCTTTCTTT
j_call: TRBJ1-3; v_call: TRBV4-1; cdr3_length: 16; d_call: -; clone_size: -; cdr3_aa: CASSQVGESSGNTIYF; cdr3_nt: TGCGCCAGCAGCCAAGTCGGAGAAAGCTCTGGAAACACCATATATTTT
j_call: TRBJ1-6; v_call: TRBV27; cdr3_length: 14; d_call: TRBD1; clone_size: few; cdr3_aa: CASRGQGWSSPLHF; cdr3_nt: TGTGCCAGCAGAGGACAGGGATGGAGTTCACCCCTCCACTTT
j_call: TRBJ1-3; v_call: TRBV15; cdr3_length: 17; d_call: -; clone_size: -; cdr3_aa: CATSRHKYSAPGNTIYF; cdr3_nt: TGTGCCACCAGCAGACATAAATACAGCGCTCCTGGAAACACCATATATTTT
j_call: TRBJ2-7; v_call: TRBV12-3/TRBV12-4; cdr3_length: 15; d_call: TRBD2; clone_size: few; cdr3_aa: CASSLTPGGPYEQYF; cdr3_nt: TGTGCCAGCAGCCTTACACCGGGAGGCCCCTACGAGCAGTACTTC
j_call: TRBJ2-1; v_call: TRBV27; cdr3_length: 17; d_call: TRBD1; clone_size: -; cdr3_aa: CASSYDTGTAFYNEQFF; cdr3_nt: TGTGCCAGCAGTTACGACACCGGGACAGCCTTCTACAATGAGCAGTTCTTC
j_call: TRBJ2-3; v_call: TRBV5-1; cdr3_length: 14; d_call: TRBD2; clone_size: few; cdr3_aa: CASNLAGGRDTQYF; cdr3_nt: TGCGCCAGCAACCTAGCGGGGGGGCGCGATACGCAGTATTTT
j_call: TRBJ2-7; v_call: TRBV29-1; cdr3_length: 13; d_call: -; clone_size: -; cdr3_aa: CSAFMGGYYEQYF; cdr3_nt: TGCAGCGCGTTCATGGGCGGATACTACGAGCAGTACTTC
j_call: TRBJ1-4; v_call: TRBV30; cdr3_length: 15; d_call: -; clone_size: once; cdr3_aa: CAWSPFVGRNEKLFF; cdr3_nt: TGTGCCTGGAGCCCCTTCGTGGGGCGAAATGAAAAACTGTTTTTT
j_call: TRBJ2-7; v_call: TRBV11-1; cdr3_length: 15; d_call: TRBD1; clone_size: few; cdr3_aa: CASSPPGRGRSEQYF; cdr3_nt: TGTGCCAGCAGCCCCCCGGGTAGGGGGCGGAGCGAGCAGTACTTC
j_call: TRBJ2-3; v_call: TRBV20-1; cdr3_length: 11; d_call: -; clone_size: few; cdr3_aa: CSAPSTDTQYF; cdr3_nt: TGCAGTGCGCCTAGCACAGATACGCAGTATTTT
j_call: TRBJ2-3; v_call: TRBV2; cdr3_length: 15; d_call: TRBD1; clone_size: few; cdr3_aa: CASSPDGQGFDTQYF; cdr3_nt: TGTGCCAGCAGCCCAGACGGACAGGGGTTTGATACGCAGTATTTT
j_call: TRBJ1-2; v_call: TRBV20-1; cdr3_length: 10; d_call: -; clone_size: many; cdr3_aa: CSARHHGYTF; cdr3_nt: TGCAGTGCTAGACACCATGGCTACACCTTC
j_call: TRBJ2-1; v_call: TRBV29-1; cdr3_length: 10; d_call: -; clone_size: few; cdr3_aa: CSAQNNEQFF; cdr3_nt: TGCAGCGCTCAAAACAATGAGCAGTTCTTC
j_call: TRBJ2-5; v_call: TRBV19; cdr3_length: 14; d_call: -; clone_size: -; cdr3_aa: CASSPGPSGGTQYF; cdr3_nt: TGTGCCAGTAGTCCAGGTCCCTCCGGCGGGACCCAGTACTTC
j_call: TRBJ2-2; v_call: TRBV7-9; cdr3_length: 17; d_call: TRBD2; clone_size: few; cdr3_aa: CASSPPLAGGGGGELFF; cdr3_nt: TGTGCCAGCAGCCCCCCGCTAGCGGGAGGAGGTGGCGGGGAGCTGTTTTTT
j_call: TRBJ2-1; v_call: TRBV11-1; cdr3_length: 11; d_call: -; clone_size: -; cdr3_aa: CASSLEWEQFF; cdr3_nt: TGTGCCAGCAGCTTAGAGTGGGAGCAGTTCTTC
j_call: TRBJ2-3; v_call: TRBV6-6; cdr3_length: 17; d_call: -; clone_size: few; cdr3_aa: CASRPRLAQYRTDTQYF; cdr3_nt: TGTGCCAGCAGGCCTCGTCTAGCGCAATACCGCACAGATACGCAGTATTTT
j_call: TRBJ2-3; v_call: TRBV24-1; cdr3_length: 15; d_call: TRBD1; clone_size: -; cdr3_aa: CATSDLGQDTDTQYF; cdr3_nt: TGTGCCACCAGTGATTTGGGACAGGACACAGATACGCAGTATTTT
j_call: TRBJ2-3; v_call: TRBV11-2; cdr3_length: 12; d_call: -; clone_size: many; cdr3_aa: CASSFATDTQYF; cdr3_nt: TGTGCCAGCAGCTTCGCCACAGATACGCAGTATTTT
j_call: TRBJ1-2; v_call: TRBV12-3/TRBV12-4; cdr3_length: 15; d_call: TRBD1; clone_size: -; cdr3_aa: CASSLPPRGQSGYTF; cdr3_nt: TGTGCCAGCAGTTTGCCCCCCAGGGGGCAGAGTGGCTACACCTTC
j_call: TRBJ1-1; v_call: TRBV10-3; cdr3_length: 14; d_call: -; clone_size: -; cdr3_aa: CAITGGPANTEAFF; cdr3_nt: TGTGCCATCACCGGGGGTCCAGCGAACACTGAAGCTTTCTTT